These 7 T cell receptor beta chains were all obtained from the same sample, sequenced in a study of OX40 agonist ivuxolimab in advanced cancers. Repertoires were generated with immunoSEQ multiplex PCR, while TCRdb's copy carries only in-frame clones and drops some. Of over 35,000 clones listed, 80% to 90% are singletons. Here the sequenced sample was CD4+ or CD8+ T cells sorted from blood, taken in a trial of the OX40 agonist ivuxolimab. The receptors come from an adult with an advanced solid tumor such as melanoma, head and neck, liver or kidney cancer.

The V and J genes are TRBV13 and TRBJ2-1; no clear D. Between the trimmed V and J ends, which lost 1 base and 6 bases, there was a span of 4 bases. CDR3 size: 12 residues. Germline CDR1 reads PRHDT; CDR2 reads FYEKMQ (reference sequence). CDR3 DNA: TGTGCCAGCAGCTTAGTGGTCAATGAGCAGTTCTTC. This translates into CASSLVVNEQFF. The full variable domain, completed using reference TRBV13 and TRBJ2-1, is AAGVIQSPRHLIKEKRETATLKCYPIPRHDTVYWYQQGPGQDPQFLISFYEKMQSDKGSIPDRFSAQQFSDYHSELNMSSLELGDSALYFCASSLVVNEQFFGPGTRLTVL.

The chain carries TRBV7-9 and TRBJ1-2, with unresolved D. Germline V gene lookup returns CDR1 SEHNR and CDR2 FQNEAQ (reference sequence). This CDR3 contains 13 residues. V lost 1 base and J 8 bases, leaving 11 bases between the germline ends. The CDR3 region has the DNA TGTGCCAGCAGCTTAGGAGCGGAAAACGGCTACACCTTC. Its protein is CASSLGAENGYTF.

This chain connects TRBV5-1 to TRBJ2-3; tentative D call: TRBD1 (6 bases). CDR1 and CDR2 (germline): SGHRS, YFSETQ. CDR3 length: 16 residues. Trimming took 1 base from V and 2 from J, leaving 14 bases between them. The CDR3 is CASSLLGTNPTDTQYF. CDR3 bases: TGCGCCAGCAGCTTGTTAGGGACAAACCCCACAGATACGCAGTATTTT.

The rearrangement links TRBV27 to TRBJ2-5; 7 nucleotides agree with TRBD2. CDR3 length: 15 amino acids. V trimming: 0 bases; J trimming: 10 bases; junction bases outside the gene matches: 11. Germline lookup yields CDR1 MNHEY and CDR2 SMNVEV (reference sequence). This CDR3 reads CASSLSALLGGDQYF. The CDR3 region has the DNA TGTGCCAGCAGTTTATCTGCACTACTGGGGGGGGACCAGTACTTC.

This clone was detected once. CDR3 coding DNA: TGTGCCAGTAGTCTGGGCGGGGATTACAATGAGCAGTTCTTC. It encodes CASSLGGDYNEQFF. This chain connects TRBV19 to TRBJ2-1; a possible D gene is TRBD2 (6 bases). CDR3 length: 14 amino acids. Germline CDR1 is LNHDA and CDR2 is SQIVND (reference sequence). Trimming took off 5 bases at V and 4 bases at J, with 12 bases between the two ends.

This chain links TRBV6-5 with TRBJ1-1; the D is unclear. V lost 0 bases to trimming and J lost 2 bases, with 7 bases between them. The CDR3 has 14 residues. The germline CDR1 and CDR2 sequences are MNHEY and SVGAGI. CDR3 DNA sequence: TGTGCCAGCAGTTACTCTGAAGGAAACACTGAAGCTTTCTTT. Amino acid sequence: CASSYSEGNTEAFF.

The rearrangement uses TRBV18 and TRBJ2-7; D not certain. Per germline, CDR1 KGHSH and CDR2 LQKENI. Trimming took 8 bases from V and 4 from J, leaving 15 bases between them. This CDR3 comprises 13 residues. The CDR3 DNA follows: TGTGCCAGCCCACGAGATAGTACGTACGAGCAGTACTTC. It yields the protein CASPRDSTYEQYF.